The text below deals with one T cell receptor (beta chain). Its target is unknown. The sample originates from a study of shared clonotypes between healthy human individuals. Study results and caveats: The study generally estimated greater richness for naive than memory subsets. Non-shared clonotypes displayed generation probabilities falling below those of clonotypes present in all four donors.

The naive CD8 subset, CD45RO-negative cells positively selected for CCR7, excluded terminally differentiated effector memory CD45RA+ cells. Deep-level assay runs were performed. Using immunoSEQ multiplex PCR, the repertoire was profiled, and TCRdb retains in-frame clones only, with some absent. This table holds millions of clones, approximately 94% found once. Germline V CDR1 and CDR2: GTSNPN, SVGIG (reference sequence). Trimming cost V 4 bases and J 6 bases, with 12 bases left between them. This CDR3 region has 12 residues. Source material: naive CD8+ T cells from PBMCs. The rearrangement uses TRBV30 and TRBJ2-5, with no clear D. The receptor's source is a man between 18 and 29 years old in good health. Some clones in this sample may be carry-over from other donors' samples. The CDR3 protein is CAWTVASKTQYF. CDR3 sequence (DNA): TGTGCCTGGACCGTCGCCTCCAAGACCCAGTACTTC.